This T cell receptor beta chain was sequenced for a study of shared clonotypes between healthy human individuals. Study-wide results and caveats: The authors sampled blood alone, and tissue repertoires likely differ.

On this clone itself: Its target is unknown.

From germline, CDR1 is SGHRS and CDR2 YFSETQ. The CDR3 sequence is 18 residues long. V gave up 3 bases and J gave up 0 bases; unmatched junction bases: 10. Sequencing was at deep level. Generated by immunoSEQ multiplex PCR, the TCRdb table keeps only in-frame clones and is missing some. Seen here are approximately 1,500,000 clones, roughly 97% observed once, and the top ten hold more than 0.9%. This TCR derives from a man aged 30-40 years in good health. The chain combines TRBV5-1 with TRBJ2-5; 11 nucleotides align to TRBD2. Sequencing was carried out using naive CD4+ T cells sorted from blood. Indicated subset: CD45RA+ positively selected. CDR3 sequence: CASSSMRRGLADQETQYF. Here the CDR3 DNA reads TGCGCCAGCAGCTCGATGCGCCGGGGACTAGCGGACCAAGAGACCCAGTACTTC.